The 17 T cell receptor beta chains listed next were all sequenced from one sample in a study of cytomegalovirus exposure and HLA in healthy donors. The PCR had 60 Vbeta and 13 Jbeta primers. Clones were sequenced by immunoSEQ multiplex PCR, and TCRdb holds only the in-frame ones, with some missing. The sample has roughly 73,000 clones, and its top ten clones hold approximately 14%. The material sequenced was PBMCs. The receptors come from a man aged 45-65 years in good health and CMV-seropositive.

The chain combines TRBV30 with TRBJ1-5; TRBD1 agrees at 7 bases. The germline CDR1 and CDR2 sequences are GTSNPN and SVGIG (reference sequence). V trimming: 2 bases; J trimming: 2 bases; junction bases outside the gene matches: 3. This CDR3 comprises 14 residues. In nucleotides, the CDR3 is TGTGCCTGGAGTTTAGGACAGGGCAATCAGCCCCAGCATTTT. Its translation: CAWSLGQGNQPQHF.

The J gene is TRBJ2-7, the V gene TRBV18, with D tentatively TRBD2 (6 bases). Trimming shortened V by 6 bases and J by 2 bases, and 14 bases separated the two germline ends. Germline V lookup: CDR1 KGHSH, CDR2 LQKENI. The CDR3 has 14 residues. This chain's CDR3 is CASSPTASAYEQYF. DNA of the CDR3: TGTGCCAGCTCGCCGACTGCTAGCGCCTACGAGCAGTACTTC. The whole variable domain, filled in from reference TRBV18 and TRBJ2-7, reads NAGVMQNPRHLVRRRGQEARLRCSPMKGHSHVYWYRQLPEEGLKFMVYLQKENIIDESGMPKERFSAEFPKEGPSILRIQQVVRGDSAAYFCASSPTASAYEQYFGPGTRLTVT.

The chain recombines TRBV28 with TRBJ1-1, with D tentatively TRBD1 (6 bases). Germline V gene lookup returns CDR1 MDHEN and CDR2 SYDVKM. V dropped 6 bases and J dropped 0 bases, with 17 bases sitting between them. CDR3 length: 16 amino acids. The CDR3 sequence: CASSSDRRKLNTEAFF. The CDR3 coding sequence is TGTGCCAGCAGCTCCGACAGGAGAAAATTGAACACTGAAGCTTTCTTT. The full variable domain, completed using reference TRBV28 and TRBJ1-1, is DVKVTQSSRYLVKRTGEKVFLECVQDMDHENMFWYRQDPGLGLRLIYFSYDVKMKEKGDIPEGYSVSREKKERFSLILESASTNQTSMYLCASSSDRRKLNTEAFFGQGTRLTVV.

The CDR3 sequence is CASNSGNTEAFF. CDR3 DNA: TGCGCCAGCAACTCAGGGAACACTGAAGCTTTCTTT. This chain links TRBV5-1 with TRBJ1-1; D gene ambiguous. V was cut by 6 bases and J by 1 base, with 7 bases left in between. Germline-derived CDR1 and CDR2 are SGHRS and YFSETQ. The CDR3 sequence is 12 residues long.

The chain is built from TRBV7-2 and TRBJ2-7, with 10 nucleotides matching TRBD1. CDR3 length: 15 residues. Per germline, CDR1 SGHTA and CDR2 FQGNSA. V was pared by 2 bases and J by 3 bases, with 4 bases of the junction left unmatched. The CDR3 protein is CASSLTGQGNYEQYF. The CDR3 bases are TGTGCCAGCAGCTTAACGGGACAGGGGAACTACGAGCAGTACTTC.

The chain carries TRBV7-9 and TRBJ1-4; perhaps TRBD1 as D (6 bases). CDR3 length: 17 amino acids. V was shortened by 1 base and J by 0 bases, with 12 bases between the two germline ends. Germline CDR1 is SEHNR and CDR2 is FQNEAQ (reference sequence). The CDR3 bases are TGTGCCAGCAGCTTAGGTGTGGGGGGGCCAACTAATGAAAAACTGTTTTTT. Translated, it gives CASSLGVGGPTNEKLFF.

V usage is TRBV5-1 and J usage is TRBJ2-7; 7 nucleotides line up with TRBD1. The CDR3 consists of 16 residues. Losses at the gene ends were 0 bases for V and 2 bases for J; bases not matched to a gene: 8. The V gene's germline CDR1 is SGHRS and CDR2 YFSETQ. The CDR3 loop reads CASSLGTGQPPYEQYV. The CDR3, as DNA: TGCGCCAGCAGCTTGGGGACAGGCCAACCTCCCTACGAGCAGTACGTC.

The chain links TRBV7-3 to TRBJ2-7, with D perhaps matching TRBD2 (6 bases). Trimming stripped 5 bases from V and 3 bases from J, with 11 bases between. The CDR3 covers 13 residues. Germline CDR1 and CDR2: SGHTA and FQGTGA. For the CDR3, the DNA is TGTGCCAGCAGCATCTCGGGGGTCTACGAGCAGTACGTC. It yields the protein CASSISGVYEQYV.

This sequence joins TRBV19 and TRBJ1-5, with D unclear. Trimming pared 5 bases from V and 4 bases from J, leaving 15 bases between. This CDR3 region has 15 residues. Germline CDR1 reads LNHDA; CDR2 reads SQIVND (reference sequence). CDR3 coding DNA: TGTGCCAGTAGTCCCTATACGGGGAGGAATCAGCCCCAGCATTTT. Its protein product is CASSPYTGRNQPQHF.

The DNA for the CDR3 is TGTGCCAGCAGTGAAGAGAGGGCCGGGCAGTACTTC. Residues: CASSEERAGQYF. The rearrangement joins TRBV6-1 to TRBJ2-7; D may be TRBD2 (5 bases). This CDR3 is 12 amino acids long. The V end was cut by 1 base, the J end by 9 bases, with 10 bases between. Germline lookup yields CDR1 MNHNS and CDR2 SASEGT.

The J gene is TRBJ2-1, the V gene TRBV6-1; TRBD1 aligns across 10 bases. V shed 8 bases and J 2 bases; nucleotides not matched to a gene: 3. Germline lookup yields CDR1 MNHNS and CDR2 SASEGT. This CDR3 has 14 amino acids. CDR3 bases: TGTGCCAGCTTGGGACAGGGGACCTACAATGAGCAGTTCTTC. It codes for CASLGQGTYNEQFF.

This chain links TRBV10-1 with TRBJ1-1, with D possibly matching TRBD1 (5 bases). The V gene's germline CDR1 is WNHNN and CDR2 SYGVQD (reference sequence). V was pared by 3 bases and J by 5 bases, with 13 bases between. CDR3 length: 14 residues. In nucleotides, the CDR3 is TGCGCCAGCAGTGATAGTCAGGGAAGTACTGAAGCTTTCTTT. Protein: CASSDSQGSTEAFF.

V gene TRBV2 combines with J gene TRBJ2-7, with 9 nucleotides matching TRBD2. The J segment lost 6 bases and the V segment lost 8 bases, leaving 11 bases of the junction unmatched. This CDR3 is built from 14 residues. Germline CDR1 is SNHLY and CDR2 is FYNNEI. Here the CDR3 reads CASRDGRGGIEQYV. The CDR3 DNA is TGTGCCAGCCGCGATGGGCGGGGGGGAATCGAGCAGTACGTC.

CDR3 nucleotides: TGTGCCAGCAGCCGGACAGACCACGAGCAGTACTTC. Amino acids: CASSRTDHEQYF. The chain employs TRBV6-5 and TRBJ2-7, with TRBD1 as a possible D gene (6 bases). Germline V lookup: CDR1 MNHEY, CDR2 SVGAGI. Trimming removed 6 bases from V and 5 bases from J, with 11 bases in between. This CDR3 region has 12 residues.

The chain couples TRBV5-5 to TRBJ2-3, with 9 bases fitting TRBD2. V lost 2 bases and J lost 3; bases outside the gene matches: 13. From germline, CDR1 is SGHKS and CDR2 YYEKEE (reference sequence). CDR3 length: 18 residues. The CDR3 region is CASSFSRLAVSGTDTQYF. CDR3 nucleotide sequence: TGTGCCAGCAGCTTCTCCCGACTAGCGGTCTCAGGGACAGATACGCAGTATTTT.

The gene calls are TRBV18 and TRBJ1-6; 8 nucleotides match TRBD1. J was trimmed by 10 bases and V by 6 bases; bases with no gene match: 8. Germline values: CDR1 KGHSH, CDR2 LQKENI. The CDR3 length is 14 residues. The CDR3, as DNA: TGTGCCAGCTCCCCGGCAGGGGGCGAATCACCCCTCCACTTT. It codes for CASSPAGGESPLHF. Based on the CDR3 plus reference TRBV18 and TRBJ1-6, the full variable domain is NAGVMQNPRHLVRRRGQEARLRCSPMKGHSHVYWYRQLPEEGLKFMVYLQKENIIDESGMPKERFSAEFPKEGPSILRIQQVVRGDSAAYFCASSPAGGESPLHFGNGTRLTVT.

This rearrangement joins TRBV18 to TRBJ1-1, with 7 bases that match TRBD1. V shed 0 bases, J shed 8 bases, and the junction held 6 bases outside the gene matches. The CDR3 runs 14 residues. Per germline, CDR1 KGHSH and CDR2 LQKENI. The CDR3 region is CASSPPTRGREAFF. CDR3 nucleotides: TGTGCCAGCTCACCACCGACGAGGGGGCGCGAAGCTTTCTTT. Full variable domain (outside the CDR3, taken from reference TRBV18 and TRBJ1-1): NAGVMQNPRHLVRRRGQEARLRCSPMKGHSHVYWYRQLPEEGLKFMVYLQKENIIDESGMPKERFSAEFPKEGPSILRIQQVVRGDSAAYFCASSPPTRGREAFFGQGTRLTVV.